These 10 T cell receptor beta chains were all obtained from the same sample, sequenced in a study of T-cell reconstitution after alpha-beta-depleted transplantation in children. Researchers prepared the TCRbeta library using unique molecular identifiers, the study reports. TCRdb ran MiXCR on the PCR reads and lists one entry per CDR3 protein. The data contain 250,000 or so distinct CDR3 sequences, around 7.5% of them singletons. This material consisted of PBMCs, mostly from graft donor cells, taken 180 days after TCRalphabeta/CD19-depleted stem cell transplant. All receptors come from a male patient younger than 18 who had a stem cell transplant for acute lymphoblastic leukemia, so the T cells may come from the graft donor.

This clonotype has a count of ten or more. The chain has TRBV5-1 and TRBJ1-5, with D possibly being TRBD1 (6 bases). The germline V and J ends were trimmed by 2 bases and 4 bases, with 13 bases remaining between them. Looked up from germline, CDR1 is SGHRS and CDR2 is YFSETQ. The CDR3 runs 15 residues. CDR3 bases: TGCGCCAGCAGCTTAGGGGGGCAGGGGAATCAGCCCCAGCATTTT. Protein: CASSLGGQGNQPQHF. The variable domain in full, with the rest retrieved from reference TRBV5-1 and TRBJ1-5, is KAGVTQTPRYLIKTRGQQVTLSCSPISGHRSVSWYQQTPGQGLQFLFEYFSETQRNKGNFPGRFSGRQFSNSRSEMNVSTLELGDSALYLCASSLGGQGNQPQHFGDGTRLSIL.

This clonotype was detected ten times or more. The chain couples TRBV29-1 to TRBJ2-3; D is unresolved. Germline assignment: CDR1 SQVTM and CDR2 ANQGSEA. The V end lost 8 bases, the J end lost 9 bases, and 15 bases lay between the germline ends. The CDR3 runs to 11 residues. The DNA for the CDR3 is TGCAGCATATCGACCCCCGGGACGCAGTATTTT. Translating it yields CSISTPGTQYF.

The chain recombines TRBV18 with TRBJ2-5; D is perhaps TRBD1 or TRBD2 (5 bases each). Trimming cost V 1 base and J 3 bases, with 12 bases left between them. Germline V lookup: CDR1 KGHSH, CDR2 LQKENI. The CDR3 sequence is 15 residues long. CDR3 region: CASSPRRGRKETQYF. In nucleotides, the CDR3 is TGTGCCAGCTCACCACGCCGGGGCAGAAAAGAGACCCAGTACTTC.

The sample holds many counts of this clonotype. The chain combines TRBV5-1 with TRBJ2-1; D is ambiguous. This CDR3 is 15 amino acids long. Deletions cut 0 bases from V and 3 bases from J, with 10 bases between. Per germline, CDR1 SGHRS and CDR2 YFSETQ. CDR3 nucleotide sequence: TGCGCCAGCAGCTTGGGGCGTCCCAACTACAATGAGCAGTTCTTC. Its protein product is CASSLGRPNYNEQFF.

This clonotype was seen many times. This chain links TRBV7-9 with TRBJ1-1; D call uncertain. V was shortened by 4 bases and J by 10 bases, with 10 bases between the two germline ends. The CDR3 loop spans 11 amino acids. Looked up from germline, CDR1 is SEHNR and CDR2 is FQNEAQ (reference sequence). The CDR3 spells CASSSSPAAFF. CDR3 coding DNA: TGTGCCAGCAGCTCGTCCCCCGCAGCTTTCTTT.

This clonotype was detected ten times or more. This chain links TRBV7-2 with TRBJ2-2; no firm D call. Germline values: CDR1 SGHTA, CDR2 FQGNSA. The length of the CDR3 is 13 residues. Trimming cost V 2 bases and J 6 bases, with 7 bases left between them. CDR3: CASSLTYSGELFF. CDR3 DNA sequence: TGTGCCAGCAGCTTAACCTACTCCGGGGAGCTGTTTTTT. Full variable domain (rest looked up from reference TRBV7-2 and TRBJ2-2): GAGVSQSPSNKVTEKGKDVELRCDPISGHTALYWYRQSLGQGLEFLIYFQGNSAPDKSGLPSDRFSAERTGGSVSTLTIQRTQQEDSAVYLCASSLTYSGELFFGEGSRLTVL.

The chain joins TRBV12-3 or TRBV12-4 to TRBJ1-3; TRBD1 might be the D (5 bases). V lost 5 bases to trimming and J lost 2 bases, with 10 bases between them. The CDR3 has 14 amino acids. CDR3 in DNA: TGTGCCAGCAGTCCTCAGGGAACTGGAAACACCATATATTTT. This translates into CASSPQGTGNTIYF.

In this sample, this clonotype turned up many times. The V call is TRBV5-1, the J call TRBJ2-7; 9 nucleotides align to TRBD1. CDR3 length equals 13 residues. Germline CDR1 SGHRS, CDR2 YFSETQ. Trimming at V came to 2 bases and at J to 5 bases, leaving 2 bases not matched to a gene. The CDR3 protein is CASSLQGANEQYF. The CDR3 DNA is TGCGCCAGCAGCTTACAGGGGGCGAACGAGCAGTACTTC.

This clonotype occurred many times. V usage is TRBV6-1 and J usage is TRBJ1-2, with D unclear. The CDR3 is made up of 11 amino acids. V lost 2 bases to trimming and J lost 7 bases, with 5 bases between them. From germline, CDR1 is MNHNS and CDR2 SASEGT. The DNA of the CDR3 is TGTGCCAGCAGTGAAAACGTTGGCTACACCTTC. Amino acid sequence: CASSENVGYTF.

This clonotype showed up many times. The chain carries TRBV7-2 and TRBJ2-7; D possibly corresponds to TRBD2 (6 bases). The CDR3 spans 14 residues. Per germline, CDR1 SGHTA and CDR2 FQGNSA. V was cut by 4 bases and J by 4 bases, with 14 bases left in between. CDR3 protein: CASSYKEGPYEQYF. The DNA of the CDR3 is TGTGCCAGCAGCTACAAGGAGGGGCCTTACGAGCAGTACTTC.